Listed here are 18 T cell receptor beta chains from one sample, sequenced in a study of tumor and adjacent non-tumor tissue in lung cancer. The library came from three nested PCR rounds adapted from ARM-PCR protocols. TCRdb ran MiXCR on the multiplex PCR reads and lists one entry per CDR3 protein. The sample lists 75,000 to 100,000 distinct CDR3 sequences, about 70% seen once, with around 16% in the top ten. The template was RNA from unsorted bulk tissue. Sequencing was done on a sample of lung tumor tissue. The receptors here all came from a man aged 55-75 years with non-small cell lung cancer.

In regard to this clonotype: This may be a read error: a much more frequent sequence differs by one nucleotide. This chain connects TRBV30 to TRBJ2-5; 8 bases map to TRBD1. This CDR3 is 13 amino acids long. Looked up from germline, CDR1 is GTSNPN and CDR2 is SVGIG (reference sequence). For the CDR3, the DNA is TGTGCTATGGACAGGGAAATTGGTGCGACCCAGTACTTC. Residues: CAMDREIGATQYF.

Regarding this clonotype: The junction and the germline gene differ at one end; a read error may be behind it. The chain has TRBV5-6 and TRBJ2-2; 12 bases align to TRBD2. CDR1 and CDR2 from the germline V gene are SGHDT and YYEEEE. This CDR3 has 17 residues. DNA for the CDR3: TGTGCCAGCAACTGGACTAGCGGGATAACAGTAGCCGGGGAACTGTTTTTT. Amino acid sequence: CASNWTSGITVAGELFF.

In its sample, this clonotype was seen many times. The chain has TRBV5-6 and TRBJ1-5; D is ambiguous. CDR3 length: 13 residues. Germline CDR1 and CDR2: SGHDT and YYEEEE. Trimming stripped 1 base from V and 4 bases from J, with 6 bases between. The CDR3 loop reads CASSLRQNQPQHF. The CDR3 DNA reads TGTGCCAGCAGCTTGAGGCAGAATCAGCCCCAGCATTTT.

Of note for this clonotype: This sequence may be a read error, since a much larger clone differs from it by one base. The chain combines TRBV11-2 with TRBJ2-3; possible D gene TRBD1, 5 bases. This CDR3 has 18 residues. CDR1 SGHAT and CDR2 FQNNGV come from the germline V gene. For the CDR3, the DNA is TGTACCAGCAGCTTAGGGGCTTCAGGGTGGGCGAGCACAGATACGCAGTATTTT. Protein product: CTSSLGASGWASTDTQYF.

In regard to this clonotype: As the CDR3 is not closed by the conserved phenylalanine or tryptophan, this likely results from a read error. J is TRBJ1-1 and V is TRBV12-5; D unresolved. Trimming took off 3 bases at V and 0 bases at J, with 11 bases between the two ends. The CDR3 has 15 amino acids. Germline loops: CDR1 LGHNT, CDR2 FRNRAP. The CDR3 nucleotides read TGTGCTAGTGGTTTATCGGCGGGTCTGAACACTGAAGCTTTCATT. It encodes CASGLSAGLNTEAFI.

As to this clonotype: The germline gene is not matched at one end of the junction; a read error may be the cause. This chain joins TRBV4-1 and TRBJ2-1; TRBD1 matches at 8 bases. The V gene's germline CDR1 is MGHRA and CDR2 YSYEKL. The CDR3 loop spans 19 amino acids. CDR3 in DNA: TGCGCCAGCAGCCAAGCCAAAAGCTTCACAGGGGGTTCCTACGATGAGCAGTTCTTT. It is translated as CASSQAKSFTGGSYDEQFF.

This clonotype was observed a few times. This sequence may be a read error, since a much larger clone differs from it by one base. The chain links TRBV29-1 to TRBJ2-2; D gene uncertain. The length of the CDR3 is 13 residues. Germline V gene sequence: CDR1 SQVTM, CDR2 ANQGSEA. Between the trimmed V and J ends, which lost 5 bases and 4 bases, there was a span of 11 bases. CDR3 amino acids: CSVSGVSTGELFF. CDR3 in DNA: TGCAGCGTTAGTGGGGTCAGCACCGGGGAGCTGTTTTTT.

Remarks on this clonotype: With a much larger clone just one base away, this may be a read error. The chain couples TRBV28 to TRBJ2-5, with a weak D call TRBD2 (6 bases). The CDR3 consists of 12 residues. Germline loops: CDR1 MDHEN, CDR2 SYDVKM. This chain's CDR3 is CASGGLQVTQYF. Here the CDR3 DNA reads TGTGCCAGCGGGGGACTCCAAGTGACCCAGTACTTC.

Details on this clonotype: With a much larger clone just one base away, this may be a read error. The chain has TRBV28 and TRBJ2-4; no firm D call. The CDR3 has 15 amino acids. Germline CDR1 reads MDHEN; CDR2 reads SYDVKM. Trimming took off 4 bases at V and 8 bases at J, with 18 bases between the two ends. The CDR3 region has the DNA TGTGCCAGCAGTTACGAGGCCCCCGAAACTGACATTCAGTACTTC. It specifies CASSYEAPETDIQYF.

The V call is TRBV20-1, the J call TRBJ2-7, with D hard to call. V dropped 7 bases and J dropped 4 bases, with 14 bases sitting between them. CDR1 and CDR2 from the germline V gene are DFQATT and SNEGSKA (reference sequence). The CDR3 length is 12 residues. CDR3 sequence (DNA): TGCAGTGTTGGGGTGAGCTCATACGAGCAGTACTTC. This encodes CSVGVSSYEQYF.

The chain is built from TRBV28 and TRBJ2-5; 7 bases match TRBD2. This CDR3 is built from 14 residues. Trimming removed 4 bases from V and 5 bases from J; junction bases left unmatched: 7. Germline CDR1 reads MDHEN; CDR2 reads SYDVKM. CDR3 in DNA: TGTGCCAGCAGTTCGTCTAGCGGCCTGGAGACCCAGTACTTC. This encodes CASSSSSGLETQYF.

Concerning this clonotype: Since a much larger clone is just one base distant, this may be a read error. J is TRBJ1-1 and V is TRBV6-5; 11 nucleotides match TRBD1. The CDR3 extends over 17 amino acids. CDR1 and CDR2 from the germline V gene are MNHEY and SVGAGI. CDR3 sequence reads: CASVPGGTGGRNTEVFF. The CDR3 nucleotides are TGTGCCAGCGTACCTGGGGGGACAGGGGGAAGGAACACTGAAGTTTTCTTT.

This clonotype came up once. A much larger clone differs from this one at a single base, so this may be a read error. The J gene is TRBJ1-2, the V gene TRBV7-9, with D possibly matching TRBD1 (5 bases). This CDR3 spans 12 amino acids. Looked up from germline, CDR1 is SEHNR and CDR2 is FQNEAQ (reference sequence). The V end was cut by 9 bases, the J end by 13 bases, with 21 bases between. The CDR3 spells CARSPGPGTCTF. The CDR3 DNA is TGTGCCAGAAGCCCCGGGCCAGGGACTTGCACCTTC. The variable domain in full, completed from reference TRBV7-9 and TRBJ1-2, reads DTGVSQNPRHKITKRGQNVTFRCDPISEHNRLYWYRQTLGQGPEFLTYFQNEAQLEKSRLLSDRFSAERPKGSFSTLEIQRTEQGDSAMYLCARSPGPGTCTFGSGTRLTVV.

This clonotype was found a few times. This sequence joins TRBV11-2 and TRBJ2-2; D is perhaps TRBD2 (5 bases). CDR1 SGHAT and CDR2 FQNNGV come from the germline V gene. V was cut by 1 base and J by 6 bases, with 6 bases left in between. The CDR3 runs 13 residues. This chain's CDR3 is CASSLGTSGELFF. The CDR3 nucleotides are TGTGCCAGCAGCTTAGGGACTTCCGGGGAGCTGTTTTTT.

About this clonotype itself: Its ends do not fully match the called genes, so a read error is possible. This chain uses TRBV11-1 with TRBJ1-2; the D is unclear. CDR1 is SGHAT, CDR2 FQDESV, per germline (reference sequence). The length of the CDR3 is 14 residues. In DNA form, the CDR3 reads TGTGTCAGCATCTTTAGCAAGGGAAACTATGGCTACATCTTC. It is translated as CVSIFSKGNYGYIF.

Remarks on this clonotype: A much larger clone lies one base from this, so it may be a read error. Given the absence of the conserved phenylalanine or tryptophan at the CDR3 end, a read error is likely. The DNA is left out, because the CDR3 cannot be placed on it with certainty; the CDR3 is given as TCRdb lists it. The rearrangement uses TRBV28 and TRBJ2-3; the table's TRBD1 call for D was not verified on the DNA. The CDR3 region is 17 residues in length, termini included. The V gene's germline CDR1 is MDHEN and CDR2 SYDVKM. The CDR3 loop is CASSSSTWAVGLGTQYL.

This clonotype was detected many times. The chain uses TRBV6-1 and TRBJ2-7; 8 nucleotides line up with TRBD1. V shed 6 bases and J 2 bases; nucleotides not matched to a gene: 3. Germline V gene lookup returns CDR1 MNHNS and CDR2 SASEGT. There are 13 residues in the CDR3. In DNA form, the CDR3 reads TGTGCCAGCAGGGCGGGACAGGCCTACGAGCAGTACTTC. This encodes CASRAGQAYEQYF.

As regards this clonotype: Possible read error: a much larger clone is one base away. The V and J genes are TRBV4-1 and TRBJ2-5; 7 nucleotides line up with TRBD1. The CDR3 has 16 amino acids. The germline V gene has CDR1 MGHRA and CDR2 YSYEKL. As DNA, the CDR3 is TGCGCCGGCAGCCAAGGGACAGAAGGAATAGTAGAGACCCAGTACTTC. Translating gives CAGSQGTEGIVETQYF.